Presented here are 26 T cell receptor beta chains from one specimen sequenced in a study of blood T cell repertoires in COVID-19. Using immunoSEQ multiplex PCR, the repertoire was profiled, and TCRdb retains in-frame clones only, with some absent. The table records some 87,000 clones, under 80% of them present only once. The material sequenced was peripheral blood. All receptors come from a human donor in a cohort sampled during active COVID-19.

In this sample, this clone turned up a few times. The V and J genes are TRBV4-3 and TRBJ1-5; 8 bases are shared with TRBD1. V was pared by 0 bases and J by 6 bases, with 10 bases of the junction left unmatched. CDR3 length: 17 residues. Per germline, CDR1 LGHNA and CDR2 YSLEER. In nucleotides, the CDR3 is TGCGCCAGCAGCCAAGATTTTTGGGGACAGGTCGGTCAGCCCCAGCATTTT. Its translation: CASSQDFWGQVGQPQHF.

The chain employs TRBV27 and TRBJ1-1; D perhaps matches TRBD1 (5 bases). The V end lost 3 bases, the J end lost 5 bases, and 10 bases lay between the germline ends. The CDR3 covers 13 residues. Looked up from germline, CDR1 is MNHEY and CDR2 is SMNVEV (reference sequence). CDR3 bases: TGTGCCAGCAGTTTCTCGGGGGGGACTGAAGCTTTCTTT. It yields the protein CASSFSGGTEAFF.

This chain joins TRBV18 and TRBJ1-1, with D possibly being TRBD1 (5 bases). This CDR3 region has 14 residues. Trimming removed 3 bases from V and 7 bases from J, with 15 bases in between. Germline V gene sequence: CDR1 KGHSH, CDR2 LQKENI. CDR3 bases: TGTGCCAGCTCACCGACGGCGGGGGGTTATGAAGCTTTCTTT. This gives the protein CASSPTAGGYEAFF.

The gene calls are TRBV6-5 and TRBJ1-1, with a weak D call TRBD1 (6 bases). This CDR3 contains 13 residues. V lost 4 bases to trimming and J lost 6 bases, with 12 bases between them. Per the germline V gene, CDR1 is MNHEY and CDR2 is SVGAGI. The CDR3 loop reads CASSSQGIAEAFF. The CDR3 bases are TGTGCCAGCAGTTCGCAGGGGATAGCTGAAGCTTTCTTT.

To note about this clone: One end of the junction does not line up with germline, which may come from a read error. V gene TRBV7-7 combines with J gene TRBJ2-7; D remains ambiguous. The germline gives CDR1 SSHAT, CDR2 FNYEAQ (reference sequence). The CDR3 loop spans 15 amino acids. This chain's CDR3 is CASSLAFGLGLEQYF. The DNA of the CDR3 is TGTGCTAGCAGCTTAGCATTCGGGTTAGGTCTCGAGCAGTACTTC.

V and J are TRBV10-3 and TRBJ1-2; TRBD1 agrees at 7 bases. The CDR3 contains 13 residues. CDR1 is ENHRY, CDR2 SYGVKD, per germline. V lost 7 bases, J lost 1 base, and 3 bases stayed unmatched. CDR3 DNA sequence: TGTGCCATCATGGGGACAGATAACTATGGCTACACCTTC. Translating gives CAIMGTDNYGYTF.

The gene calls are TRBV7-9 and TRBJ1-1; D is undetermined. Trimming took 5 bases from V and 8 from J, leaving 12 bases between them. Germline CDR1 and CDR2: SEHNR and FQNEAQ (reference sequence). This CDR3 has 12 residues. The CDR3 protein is CASSPGGREAFF. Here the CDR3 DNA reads TGTGCCAGCAGCCCCGGAGGGAGGGAAGCTTTCTTT.

The CDR3 nucleotides read TGTGCCAGCAGTTACGGGGGGACCGCCAATGAGCAGTTCTTC. Its translation: CASSYGGTANEQFF. The V gene is TRBV6-6, the J gene TRBJ2-1; possible D gene TRBD2, 6 bases. V lost 2 bases to trimming and J lost 6 bases, with 11 bases between them. Germline V gives CDR1 MNHNY, CDR2 SVGAGI (reference sequence). This CDR3 contains 14 residues.

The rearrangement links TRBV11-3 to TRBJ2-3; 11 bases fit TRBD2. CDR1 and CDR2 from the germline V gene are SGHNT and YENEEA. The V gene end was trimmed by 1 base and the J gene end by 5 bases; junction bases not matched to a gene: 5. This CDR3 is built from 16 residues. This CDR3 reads CASSLVGLAGGDTQYF. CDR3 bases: TGTGCCAGCAGCTTAGTCGGACTAGCGGGTGGAGATACGCAGTATTTT.

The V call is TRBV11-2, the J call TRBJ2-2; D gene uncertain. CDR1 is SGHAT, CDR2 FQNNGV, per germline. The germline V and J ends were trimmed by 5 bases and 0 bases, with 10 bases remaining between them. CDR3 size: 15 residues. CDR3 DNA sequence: TGTGCCAGCAGCCCTGGGCCGGCGAACACCGGGGAGCTGTTTTTT. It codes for CASSPGPANTGELFF.

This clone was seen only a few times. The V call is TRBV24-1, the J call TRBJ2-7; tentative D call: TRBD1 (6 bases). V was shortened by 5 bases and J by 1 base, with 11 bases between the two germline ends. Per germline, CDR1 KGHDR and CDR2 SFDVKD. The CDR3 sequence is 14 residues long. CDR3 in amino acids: CATSGPGQSYEQYF. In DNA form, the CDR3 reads TGTGCCACCAGTGGCCCGGGACAATCCTACGAGCAGTACTTC.

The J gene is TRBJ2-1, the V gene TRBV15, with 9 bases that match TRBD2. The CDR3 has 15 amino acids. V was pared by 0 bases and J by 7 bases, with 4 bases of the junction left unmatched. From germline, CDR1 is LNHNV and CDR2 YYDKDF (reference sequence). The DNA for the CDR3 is TGTGCCACCAGCAGAGAGATTAGCGGGGGAAATGAGCAGTTCTTC. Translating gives CATSREISGGNEQFF.

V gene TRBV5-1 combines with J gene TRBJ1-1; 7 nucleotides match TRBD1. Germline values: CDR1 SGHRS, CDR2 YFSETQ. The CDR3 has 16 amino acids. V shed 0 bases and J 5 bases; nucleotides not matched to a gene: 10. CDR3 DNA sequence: TGCGCCAGCAGCTTGGTAGGGGGCGACGGGCTTACTGAAGCTTTCTTT. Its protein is CASSLVGGDGLTEAFF.

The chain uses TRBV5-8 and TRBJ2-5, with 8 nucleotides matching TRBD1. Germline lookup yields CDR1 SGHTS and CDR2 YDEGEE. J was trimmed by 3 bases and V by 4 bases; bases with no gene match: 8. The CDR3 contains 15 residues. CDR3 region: CASSPGQVLEETQYF. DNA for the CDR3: TGTGCCAGCAGCCCGGGACAGGTCTTGGAAGAGACCCAGTACTTC. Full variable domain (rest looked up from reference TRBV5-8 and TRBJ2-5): EAGVTQSPTHLIKTRGQQATLRCSPISGHTSVYWYQQALGLGLQFLLWYDEGEERNRGNFPPRFSGRQFPNYSSELNVNALELEDSALYLCASSPGQVLEETQYFGPGTRLLVL.

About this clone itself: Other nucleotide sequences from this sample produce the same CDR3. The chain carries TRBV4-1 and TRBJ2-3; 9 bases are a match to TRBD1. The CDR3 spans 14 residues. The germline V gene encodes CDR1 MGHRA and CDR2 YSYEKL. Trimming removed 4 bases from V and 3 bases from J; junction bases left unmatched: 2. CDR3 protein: CASSLGQGTDTQYF. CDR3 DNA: TGCGCCAGCAGCCTAGGACAGGGGACAGATACGCAGTATTTT.

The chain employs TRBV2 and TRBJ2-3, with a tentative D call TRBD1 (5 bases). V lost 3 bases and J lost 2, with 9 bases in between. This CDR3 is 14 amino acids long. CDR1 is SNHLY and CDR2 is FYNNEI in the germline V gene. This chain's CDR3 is CASSEGRNTDTQYF. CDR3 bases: TGTGCCAGCAGTGAGGGGCGGAACACAGATACGCAGTATTTT.

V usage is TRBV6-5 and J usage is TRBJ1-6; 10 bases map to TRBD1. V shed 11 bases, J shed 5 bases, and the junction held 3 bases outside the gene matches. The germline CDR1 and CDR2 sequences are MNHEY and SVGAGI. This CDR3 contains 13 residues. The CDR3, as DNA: TGTGCCGTCGGACAGGGGGATAATTCACCCCTCCACTTT. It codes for CAVGQGDNSPLHF.

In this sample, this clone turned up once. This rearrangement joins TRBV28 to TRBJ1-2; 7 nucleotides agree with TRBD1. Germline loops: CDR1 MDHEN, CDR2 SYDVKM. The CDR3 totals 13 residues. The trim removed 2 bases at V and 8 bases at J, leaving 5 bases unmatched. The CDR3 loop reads CASSLEGARGYTF. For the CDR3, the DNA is TGTGCCAGCAGTTTAGAGGGGGCTCGGGGCTACACCTTC.

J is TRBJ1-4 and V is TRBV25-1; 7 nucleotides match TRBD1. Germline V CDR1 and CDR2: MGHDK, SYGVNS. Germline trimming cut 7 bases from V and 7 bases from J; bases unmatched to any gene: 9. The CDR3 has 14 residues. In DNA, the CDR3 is TGTGCCAGCACCTCACAGACAGGGATTGAAAAACTGTTTTTT. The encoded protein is CASTSQTGIEKLFF.

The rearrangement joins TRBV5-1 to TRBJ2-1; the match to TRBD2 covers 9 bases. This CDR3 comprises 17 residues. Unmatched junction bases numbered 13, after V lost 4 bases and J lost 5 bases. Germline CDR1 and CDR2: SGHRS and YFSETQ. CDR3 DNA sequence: TGCGCCAGCAGCCCGCAAGGGAGGGCTAGCGGGAACAATGAGCAGTTCTTC. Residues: CASSPQGRASGNNEQFF.

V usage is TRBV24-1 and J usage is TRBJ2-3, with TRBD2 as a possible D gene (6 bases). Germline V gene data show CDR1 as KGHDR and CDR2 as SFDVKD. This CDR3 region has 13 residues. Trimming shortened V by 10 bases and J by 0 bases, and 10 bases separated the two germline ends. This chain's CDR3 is CATGTPSTDTQYF. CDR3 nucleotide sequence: TGTGCCACAGGGACTCCCAGCACAGATACGCAGTATTTT.

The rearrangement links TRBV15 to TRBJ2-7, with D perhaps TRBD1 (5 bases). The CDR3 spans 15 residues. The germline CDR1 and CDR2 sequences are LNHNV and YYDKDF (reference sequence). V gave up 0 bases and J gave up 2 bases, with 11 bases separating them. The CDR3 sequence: CATSRDWGRTYEQYF. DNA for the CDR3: TGTGCCACCAGCAGAGATTGGGGCAGGACCTACGAGCAGTACTTC. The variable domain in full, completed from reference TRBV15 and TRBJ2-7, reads DAMVIQNPRYQVTQFGKPVTLSCSQTLNHNVMYWYQQKSSQAPKLLFHYYDKDFNNEADTPDNFQSRRPNTSFCFLDIRSPGLGDTAMYLCATSRDWGRTYEQYFGPGTRLTVT.

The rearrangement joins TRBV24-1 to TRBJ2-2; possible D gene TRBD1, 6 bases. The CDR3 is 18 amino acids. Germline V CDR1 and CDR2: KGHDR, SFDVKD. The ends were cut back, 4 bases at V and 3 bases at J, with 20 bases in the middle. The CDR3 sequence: CATSEAPPGVRYTGELFF. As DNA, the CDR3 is TGTGCCACCAGTGAGGCACCCCCAGGGGTTCGGTACACCGGGGAGCTGTTTTTT.

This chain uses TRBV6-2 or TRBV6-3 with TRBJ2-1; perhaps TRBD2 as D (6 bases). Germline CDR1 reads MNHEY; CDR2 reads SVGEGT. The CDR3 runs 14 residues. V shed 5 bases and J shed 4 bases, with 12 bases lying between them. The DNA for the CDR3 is TGTGCCAGCAGTGTATCGGACTATTACAATGAGCAGTTCTTC. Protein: CASSVSDYYNEQFF.

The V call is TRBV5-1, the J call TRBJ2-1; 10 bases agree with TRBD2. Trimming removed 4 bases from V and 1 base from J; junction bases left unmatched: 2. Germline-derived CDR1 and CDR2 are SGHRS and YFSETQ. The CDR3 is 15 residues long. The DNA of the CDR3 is TGCGCCAGCAGCCCGGGACTAGCGTCCTACAATGAGCAGTTCTTC. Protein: CASSPGLASYNEQFF.

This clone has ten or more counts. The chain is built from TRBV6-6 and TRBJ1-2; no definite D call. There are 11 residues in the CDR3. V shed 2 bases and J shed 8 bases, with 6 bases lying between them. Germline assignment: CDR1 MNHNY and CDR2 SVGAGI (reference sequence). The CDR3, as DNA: TGTGCCAGCAGTTACCCGAGCGGCTACACCTTC. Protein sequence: CASSYPSGYTF.